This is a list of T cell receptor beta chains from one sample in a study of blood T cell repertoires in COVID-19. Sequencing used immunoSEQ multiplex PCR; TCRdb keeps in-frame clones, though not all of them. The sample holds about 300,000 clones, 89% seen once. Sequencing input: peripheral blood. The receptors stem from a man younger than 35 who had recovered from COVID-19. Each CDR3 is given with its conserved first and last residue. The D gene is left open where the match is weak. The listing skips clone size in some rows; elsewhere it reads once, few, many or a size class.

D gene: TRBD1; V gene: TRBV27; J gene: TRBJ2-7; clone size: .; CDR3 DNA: TGTGCCAGCAGTCCGACAGGGGTCCACGAGCAGTACTTC; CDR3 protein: CASSPTGVHEQYF
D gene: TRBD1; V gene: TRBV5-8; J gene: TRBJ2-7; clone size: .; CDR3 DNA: TGTGCCAGCAGCAGAGGTCCGGGACAGCCGCCCTACGAGCAGTACTTC; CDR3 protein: CASSRGPGQPPYEQYF
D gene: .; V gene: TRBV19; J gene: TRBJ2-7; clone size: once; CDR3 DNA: TGTGCCAGTAAGTCTGCCCACGGACAGACCTACGAGCAGTACTTC; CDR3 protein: CASKSAHGQTYEQYF
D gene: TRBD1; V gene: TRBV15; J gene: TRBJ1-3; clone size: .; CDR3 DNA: TGTGCCACCAGCACCGCCCTGGGAAGGGGGCGACCTGGAGGAAACACCATATATTTT; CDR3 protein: CATSTALGRGRPGGNTIYF
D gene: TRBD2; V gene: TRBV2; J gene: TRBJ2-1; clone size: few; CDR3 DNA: TGTGCCAGCAGTCAGGGTAGCGGGGCGCTCATCGAGCAGTTCTTC; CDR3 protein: CASSQGSGALIEQFF
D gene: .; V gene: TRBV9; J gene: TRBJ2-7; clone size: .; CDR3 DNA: TGTGCCAGCAGCGTAGGGTCGTTGGGGAGCGAGCAGTACTTC; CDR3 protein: CASSVGSLGSEQYF
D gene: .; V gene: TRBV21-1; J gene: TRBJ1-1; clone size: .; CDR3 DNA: TGTGCCAGCAGCTTTCCACCTGGAGACAGGCCGATGAACACTGAAGCTTTCTTT; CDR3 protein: CASSFPPGDRPMNTEAFF
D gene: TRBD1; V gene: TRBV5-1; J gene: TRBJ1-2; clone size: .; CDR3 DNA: TGCGCCAGCAGCCCCATGGGACAGGGGGGATATGGCTACACCTTC; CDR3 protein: CASSPMGQGGYGYTF
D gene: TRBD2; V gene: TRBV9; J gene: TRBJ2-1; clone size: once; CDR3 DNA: TGTGCCAGCAGCGTTCAGAGCGGGACTAGCGGGACCGGTCAGTTCTTC; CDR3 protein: CASSVQSGTSGTGQFF
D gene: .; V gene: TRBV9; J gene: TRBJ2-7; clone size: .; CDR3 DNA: TGTGCCAGCAGCGTAGAGTGGGACTCCGTCTACGAGCAGTACTTC; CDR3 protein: CASSVEWDSVYEQYF
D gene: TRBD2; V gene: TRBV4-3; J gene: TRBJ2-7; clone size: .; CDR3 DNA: TGCGCCAGCAGCCAAGATTGGAGCGGGGGCTACGAGCAGTACTTC; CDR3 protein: CASSQDWSGGYEQYF
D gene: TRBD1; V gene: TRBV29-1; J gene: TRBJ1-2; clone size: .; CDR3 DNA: TGCAGCGTTGAAGGACAGGGACACTATGGCTACACCTTC; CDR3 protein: CSVEGQGHYGYTF
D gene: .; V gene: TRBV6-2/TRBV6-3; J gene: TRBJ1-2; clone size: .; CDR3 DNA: TGTGCCAGCAGCCCCACACACTATGGCTACACCTTC; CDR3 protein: CASSPTHYGYTF
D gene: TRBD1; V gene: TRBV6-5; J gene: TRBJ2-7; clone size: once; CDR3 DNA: TGTGCCAGCAGTTACGGACAGGGGGTCGTCTACGAGCAGTACTTC; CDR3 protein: CASSYGQGVVYEQYF